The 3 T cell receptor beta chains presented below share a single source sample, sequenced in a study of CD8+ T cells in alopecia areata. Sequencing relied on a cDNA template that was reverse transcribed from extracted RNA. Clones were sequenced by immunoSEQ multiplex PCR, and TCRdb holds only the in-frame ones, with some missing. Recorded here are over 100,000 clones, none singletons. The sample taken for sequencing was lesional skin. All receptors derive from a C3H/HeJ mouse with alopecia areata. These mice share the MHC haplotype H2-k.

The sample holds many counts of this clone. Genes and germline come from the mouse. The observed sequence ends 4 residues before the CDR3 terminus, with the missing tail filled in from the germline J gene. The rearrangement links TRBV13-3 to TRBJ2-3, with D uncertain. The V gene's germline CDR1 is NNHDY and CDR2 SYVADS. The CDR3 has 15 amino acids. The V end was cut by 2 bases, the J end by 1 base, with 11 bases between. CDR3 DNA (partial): TGTGCCAGCAGTGAACAAGAGAGGGGTGCAGAA. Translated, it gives CASSEQERGAE. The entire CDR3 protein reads CASSEQERGAETLYF.

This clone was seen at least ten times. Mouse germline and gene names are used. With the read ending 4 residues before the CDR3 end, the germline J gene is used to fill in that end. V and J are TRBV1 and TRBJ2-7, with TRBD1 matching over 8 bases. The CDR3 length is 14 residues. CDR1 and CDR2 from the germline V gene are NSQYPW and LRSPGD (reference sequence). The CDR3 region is CTCSATDREDEQYF. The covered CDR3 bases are TGCACCTGCAGTGCAACGGACAGGGAGGAT. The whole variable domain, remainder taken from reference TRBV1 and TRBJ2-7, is VTLLEQNPRWRLVPRGQAVNLRCILKNSQYPWMSWYQQDLQKQLQWLFTLRSPGDKEVKSLPGADYLATRVTDTELRLQVANMSQGRTLYCTCSATDREDEQYFGPGTRLTVL.

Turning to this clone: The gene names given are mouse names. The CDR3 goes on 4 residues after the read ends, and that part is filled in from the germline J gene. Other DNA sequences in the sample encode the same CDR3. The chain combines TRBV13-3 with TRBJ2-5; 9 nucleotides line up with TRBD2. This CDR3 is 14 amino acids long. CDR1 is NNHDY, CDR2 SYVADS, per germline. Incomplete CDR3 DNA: TGTGCCAGCAGCCTCGACTGGGGGAGAGAC. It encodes CASSLDWGRD. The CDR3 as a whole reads CASSLDWGRDTQYF.